Listed here are 8 T cell receptor beta chains from one sample, sequenced in a study of cytomegalovirus exposure and HLA in healthy donors. PCR was performed using 60 Vbeta and 13 Jbeta primers. The protocol was immunoSEQ multiplex PCR, while the TCRdb copy is restricted to in-frame clones and leaves out a portion. In the table there are 100,000 to 150,000 clones, about 83% of which are singletons. The sample comprised PBMCs. Receptors originate from a girl aged 2 to 10 in good health and CMV-seronegative.

The rearrangement uses TRBV20-1 and TRBJ2-7; TRBD1 matches at 7 bases. This CDR3 has 11 amino acids. From germline, CDR1 is DFQATT and CDR2 SNEGSKA (reference sequence). The trim removed 3 bases at V and 4 bases at J, leaving 0 bases unmatched. CDR3 DNA sequence: TGCAGTGCTAGCAGGGGGTACGAGCAGTACTTC. This sequence encodes CSASRGYEQYF.

The chain is built from TRBV4-1 and TRBJ1-1, with 7 bases fitting TRBD1. Germline CDR1 is MGHRA and CDR2 is YSYEKL. CDR3 length: 15 residues. Unmatched junction bases numbered 3, after V lost 1 base and J lost 1 base. CDR3 nucleotide sequence: TGCGCCAGCAGCCAAGCCGGGACAGCGAACACTGAAGCTTTCTTT. Amino acid sequence: CASSQAGTANTEAFF.

The chain recombines TRBV7-9 with TRBJ2-1, with D perhaps TRBD1 (5 bases). CDR1 is SEHNR and CDR2 is FQNEAQ in the germline V gene (reference sequence). The V end was cut by 0 bases, the J end by 5 bases, with 8 bases between. CDR3 length: 14 residues. CDR3 loop: CASSLALGDNEQFF. CDR3 DNA: TGTGCCAGCAGCTTAGCGCTAGGGGACAATGAGCAGTTCTTC. The variable domain in full, completed from reference TRBV7-9 and TRBJ2-1, reads DTGVSQNPRHKITKRGQNVTFRCDPISEHNRLYWYRQTLGQGPEFLTYFQNEAQLEKSRLLSDRFSAERPKGSFSTLEIQRTEQGDSAMYLCASSLALGDNEQFFGPGTRLTVL.

The chain employs TRBV28 and TRBJ2-3; D call uncertain. This CDR3 contains 13 residues. Trimming left V 7 bases short and J 2 bases short, with 10 bases between. In germline, CDR1 is MDHEN, CDR2 SYDVKM. The CDR3 region has the DNA TGTGCCAGCAACAAGGCGGTCACAGATACGCAGTATTTT. This translates into CASNKAVTDTQYF.

The rearrangement joins TRBV6-1 to TRBJ1-1, with unresolved D. V lost 4 bases, J lost 4 bases, and 7 bases lay in between. Germline CDR1 MNHNS, CDR2 SASEGT. The CDR3 totals 12 residues. CDR3 protein: CASSALFTEAFF. The CDR3 DNA sequence: TGTGCCAGCAGTGCCCTGTTCACTGAAGCTTTCTTT.

The V gene is TRBV2, the J gene TRBJ2-1; the match to TRBD2 covers 10 bases. Losses at the gene ends were 4 bases for V and 5 bases for J; bases not matched to a gene: 8. This CDR3 contains 16 residues. Germline values: CDR1 SNHLY, CDR2 FYNNEI. DNA of the CDR3: TGTGCCAGCAGTGGAAGCCTAGCGGGAGCAAACAATGAGCAGTTCTTC. The encoded protein is CASSGSLAGANNEQFF.

In its sample, this clone was seen once. The chain uses TRBV10-3 and TRBJ2-3, with 14 bases that match TRBD2. There are 14 residues in the CDR3. The ends lost 9 bases at V and 4 bases at J; junction bases unmatched: 3. Germline assignment: CDR1 ENHRY and CDR2 SYGVKD. The CDR3 sequence: CAMGLAGEADTQYF. In DNA form, the CDR3 reads TGTGCCATGGGACTAGCGGGAGAGGCAGATACGCAGTATTTT.

V and J are TRBV4-1 and TRBJ1-2, with D perhaps TRBD1 (5 bases). V lost 5 bases, J lost 4 bases, and 14 bases lay in between. There are 14 residues in the CDR3. Germline V gene lookup returns CDR1 MGHRA and CDR2 YSYEKL. The CDR3 is CASSSSQGGYGYTF. DNA of the CDR3: TGCGCCAGCAGCTCAAGCCAGGGAGGCTATGGCTACACCTTC.